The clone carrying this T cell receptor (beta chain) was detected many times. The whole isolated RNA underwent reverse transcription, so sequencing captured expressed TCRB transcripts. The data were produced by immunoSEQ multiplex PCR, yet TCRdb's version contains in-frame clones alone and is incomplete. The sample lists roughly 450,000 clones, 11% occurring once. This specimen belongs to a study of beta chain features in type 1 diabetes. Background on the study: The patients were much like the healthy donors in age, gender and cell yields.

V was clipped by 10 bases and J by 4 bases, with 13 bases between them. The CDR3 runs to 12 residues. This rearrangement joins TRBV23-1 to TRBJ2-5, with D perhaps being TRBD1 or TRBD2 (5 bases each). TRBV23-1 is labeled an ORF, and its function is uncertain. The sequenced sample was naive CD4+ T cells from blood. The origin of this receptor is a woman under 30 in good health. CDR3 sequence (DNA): TGCGCCATCCGGGACGGCCCAGAGACCCAGTACTTC. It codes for CAIRDGPETQYF.